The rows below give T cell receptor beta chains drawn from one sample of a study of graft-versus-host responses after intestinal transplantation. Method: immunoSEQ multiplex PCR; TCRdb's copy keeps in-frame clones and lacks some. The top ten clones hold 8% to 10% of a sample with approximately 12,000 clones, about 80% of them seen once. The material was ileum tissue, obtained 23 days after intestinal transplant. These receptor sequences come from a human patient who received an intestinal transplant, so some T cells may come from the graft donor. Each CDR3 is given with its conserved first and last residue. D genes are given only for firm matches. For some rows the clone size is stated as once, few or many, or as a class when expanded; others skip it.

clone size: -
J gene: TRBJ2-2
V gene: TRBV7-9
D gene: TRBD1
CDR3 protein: CASSGQGVYTGELFF
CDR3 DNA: TGTGCCAGCAGCGGACAGGGGGTCTACACCGGGGAGCTGTTTTTT

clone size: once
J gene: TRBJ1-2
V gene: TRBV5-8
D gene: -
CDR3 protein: CASMQAYGYTF
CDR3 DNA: TGTGCCAGCATGCAGGCCTATGGCTACACCTTC

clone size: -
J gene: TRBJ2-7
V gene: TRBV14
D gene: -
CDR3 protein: CASSDGLSYEQYF
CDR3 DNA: TGTGCCAGCAGTGACGGACTCTCCTACGAGCAGTACTTC

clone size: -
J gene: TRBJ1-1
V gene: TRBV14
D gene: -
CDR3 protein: CASSHPLATLNTEAFF
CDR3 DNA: TGTGCCAGCAGCCATCCCCTAGCCACCCTGAACACTGAAGCTTTCTTT

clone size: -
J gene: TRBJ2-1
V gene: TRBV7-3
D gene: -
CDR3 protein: CASSLAGAGEQFF
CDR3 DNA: TGTGCCAGCAGCTTAGCAGGAGCCGGTGAGCAGTTCTTC

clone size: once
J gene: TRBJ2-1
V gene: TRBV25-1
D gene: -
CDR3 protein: CASSEGNEQFF
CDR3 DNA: TGTGCCAGCAGTGAGGGGAATGAGCAGTTCTTC

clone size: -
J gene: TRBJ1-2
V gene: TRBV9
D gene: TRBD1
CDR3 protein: CASSVGTGGNYGYTF
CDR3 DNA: TGTGCCAGCAGCGTAGGGACAGGGGGCAACTATGGCTACACCTTC

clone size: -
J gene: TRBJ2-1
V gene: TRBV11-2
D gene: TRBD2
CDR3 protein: CASRILAVINEQFF
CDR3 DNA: TGTGCCAGCAGGATACTAGCGGTGATTAATGAGCAGTTCTTC

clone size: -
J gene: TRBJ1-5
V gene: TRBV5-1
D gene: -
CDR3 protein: CASSLDGRGNQPQHF
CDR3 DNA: TGCGCCAGCAGCTTGGACGGGAGGGGTAATCAGCCCCAGCATTTT

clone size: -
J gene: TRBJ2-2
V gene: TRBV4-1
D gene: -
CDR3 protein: CASSPKNGAGELFF
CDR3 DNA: TGCGCCAGCAGCCCAAAAAATGGCGCCGGGGAGCTGTTTTTT

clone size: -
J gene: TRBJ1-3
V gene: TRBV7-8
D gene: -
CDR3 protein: CASSLPSGNTIYF
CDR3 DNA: TGTGCCAGCAGCTTACCGTCTGGAAACACCATATATTTT

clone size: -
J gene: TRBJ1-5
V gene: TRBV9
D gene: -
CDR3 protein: CASSVSGIYNQPQHF
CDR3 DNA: TGTGCCAGCAGCGTATCGGGGATCTACAATCAGCCCCAGCATTTT

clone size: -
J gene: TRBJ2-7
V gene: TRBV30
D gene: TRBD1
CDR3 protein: CAWRFLGQGTYEQYF
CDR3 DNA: TGTGCCTGGAGATTCTTGGGACAGGGGACATACGAGCAGTACTTC

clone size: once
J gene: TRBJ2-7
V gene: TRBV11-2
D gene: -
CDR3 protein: CASSLARGAEQYF
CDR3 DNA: TGTGCCAGCAGCTTAGCGCGGGGAGCCGAGCAGTACTTC

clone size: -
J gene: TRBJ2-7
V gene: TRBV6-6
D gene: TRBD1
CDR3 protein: CASSYDRAYEQYF
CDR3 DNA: TGTGCCAGCAGTTACGACAGGGCCTACGAGCAGTACTTC

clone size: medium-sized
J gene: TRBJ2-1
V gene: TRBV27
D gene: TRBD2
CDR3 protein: CASSPGTSGRNEQFF
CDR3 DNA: TGTGCCAGCAGTCCCGGGACTAGCGGGAGGAATGAGCAGTTCTTC

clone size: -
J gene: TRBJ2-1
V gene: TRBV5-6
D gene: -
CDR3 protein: CASSLAPGLYNEQFF
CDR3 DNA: TGTGCCAGCAGCTTGGCCCCGGGACTTTACAATGAGCAGTTCTTC

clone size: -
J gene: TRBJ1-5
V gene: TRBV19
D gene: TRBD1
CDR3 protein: CASSIFRTGVSSNQPQHF
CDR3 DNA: TGTGCCAGTAGTATTTTCCGGACAGGGGTTTCCAGCAATCAGCCCCAGCATTTT

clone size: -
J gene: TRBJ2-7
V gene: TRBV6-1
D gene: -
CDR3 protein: CASSYGREQYF
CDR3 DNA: TGTGCCAGCAGTTACGGGCGCGAGCAGTACTTC

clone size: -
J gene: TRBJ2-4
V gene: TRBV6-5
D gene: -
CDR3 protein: CASSYRPAGIKNIQYF
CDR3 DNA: TGTGCCAGCAGTTACCGTCCGGCGGGGATAAAAAACATTCAGTACTTC

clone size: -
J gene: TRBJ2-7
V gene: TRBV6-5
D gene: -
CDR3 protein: CASSPARAYEQYF
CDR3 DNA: TGTGCCAGCAGTCCCGCCAGGGCCTACGAGCAGTACTTC

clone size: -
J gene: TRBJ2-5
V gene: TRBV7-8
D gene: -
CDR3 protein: CASSSIGSRGETQYF
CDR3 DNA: TGTGCCAGCAGCTCGATCGGGTCCCGGGGGGAGACCCAGTACTTC

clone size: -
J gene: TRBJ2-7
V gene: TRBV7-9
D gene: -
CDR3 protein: CASSHFSGYEQYF
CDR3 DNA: TGTGCCAGCAGTCACTTTTCCGGCTACGAGCAGTACTTC

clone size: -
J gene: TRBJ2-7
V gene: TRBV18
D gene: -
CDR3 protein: CASSPAESATYEQYF
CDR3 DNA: TGTGCCAGCTCACCAGCCGAGTCTGCGACCTACGAGCAGTACTTC

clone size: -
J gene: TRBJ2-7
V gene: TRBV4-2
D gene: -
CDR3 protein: CASSPGQSSYEQYF
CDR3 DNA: TGTGCCAGCAGCCCTGGACAGAGCTCCTACGAGCAGTACTTC

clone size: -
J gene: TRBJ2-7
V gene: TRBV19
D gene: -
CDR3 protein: CASSNGPHYEQYF
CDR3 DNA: TGTGCCAGTAGTAACGGTCCTCATTACGAGCAGTACTTC

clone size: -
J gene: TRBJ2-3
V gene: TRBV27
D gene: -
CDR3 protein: CASSRVGGRTDTQYF
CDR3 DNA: TGTGCCAGCAGTCGAGTAGGGGGAAGGACAGATACGCAGTATTTT

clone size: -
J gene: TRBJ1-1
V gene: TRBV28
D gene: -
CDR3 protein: CASSFVNGRRNTEAFF
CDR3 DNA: TGTGCCAGCAGTTTTGTTAATGGGCGTAGGAACACTGAAGCTTTCTTT

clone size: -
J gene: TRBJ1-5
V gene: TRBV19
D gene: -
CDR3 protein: CASNPRLGGNQPQHF
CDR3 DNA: TGTGCCAGTAACCCCAGGTTGGGGGGCAATCAGCCCCAGCATTTT

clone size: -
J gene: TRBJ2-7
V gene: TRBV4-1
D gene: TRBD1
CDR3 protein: CASSQPGQGGEQYF
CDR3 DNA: TGCGCCAGCAGCCAACCGGGACAGGGTGGGGAGCAGTACTTC

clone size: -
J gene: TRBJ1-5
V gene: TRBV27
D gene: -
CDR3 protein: CASGSWSNQPQHF
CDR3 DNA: TGTGCCAGCGGGTCCTGGAGCAATCAGCCCCAGCATTTT

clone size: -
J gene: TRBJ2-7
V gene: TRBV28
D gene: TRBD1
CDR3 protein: CASSFADRVSYEQYF
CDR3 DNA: TGTGCCAGCAGTTTTGCGGACAGGGTTTCCTACGAGCAGTACTTC

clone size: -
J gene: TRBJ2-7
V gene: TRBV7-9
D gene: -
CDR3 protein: CASSPRPSSRGTYEQYF
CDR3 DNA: TGTGCCAGCAGCCCGAGACCAAGTAGTCGCGGGACCTACGAGCAGTACTTC

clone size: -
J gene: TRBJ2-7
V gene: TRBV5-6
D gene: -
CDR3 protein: CASSLVGTLYREQYF
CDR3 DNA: TGTGCCAGCAGCTTGGTGGGGACCCTCTATCGGGAGCAGTACTTC

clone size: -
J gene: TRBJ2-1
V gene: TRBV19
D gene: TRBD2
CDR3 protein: CASSIAAGGLQSSYNEQFF
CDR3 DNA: TGTGCCAGTAGTATAGCGGCGGGAGGGCTCCAGAGCTCCTACAATGAGCAGTTCTTC

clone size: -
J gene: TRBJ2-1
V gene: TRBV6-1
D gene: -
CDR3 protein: CASSGYVYEQFF
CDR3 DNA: TGTGCCAGCAGTGGATATGTCTATGAGCAGTTCTTC